This T cell receptor (beta chain) originates from a study of blood T cell repertoires in COVID-19. The assay was immunoSEQ multiplex PCR, and TCRdb's table has in-frame clones only and misses some. The repertoire holds about 330,000 clones, nearly 90% seen once, with approximately 5.4% in the top ten. Trimming stripped 4 bases from V and 1 base from J, with 12 bases between. Germline values: CDR1 KGHSH, CDR2 LQKENI. The CDR3 loop spans 15 amino acids. All enrollees were roughly 18 to 89 years old and from around 25 US areas. Two negative PCRs, clearance, or symptom resolution were required of recovered Cohort 3 donors.

This receptor was identified in a woman between 25 and 40 years old who had recovered from COVID-19. This sequence joins TRBV18 and TRBJ2-3; a weak D match, TRBD1 (7 bases). The specimen sequenced was PBMCs or T cells enriched from blood (not recorded which). The CDR3 protein is CASSRGTAGTDTQYF. Here the CDR3 DNA reads TGTGCCAGCTCACGCGGGACAGCCGGCACAGATACGCAGTATTTT. The full variable domain, its missing parts supplied by reference TRBV18 and TRBJ2-3, is NAGVMQNPRHLVRRRGQEARLRCSPMKGHSHVYWYRQLPEEGLKFMVYLQKENIIDESGMPKERFSAEFPKEGPSILRIQQVVRGDSAAYFCASSRGTAGTDTQYFGPGTRLTVL.